The 4 T cell receptor beta chains below were found in one sample sequenced in a study of molecular identifiers for immune sequencing clone quantification. TCRdb recomputed calls from the PCR reads with MiXCR, one row per CDR3 protein. The profile shows 100,000 or so distinct CDR3 sequences, about 21% of them singletons. Sequencing was performed on naive CD8+ T cells from blood, with Jurkat cell RNA spiked in. Documented subset: FACS-sorted CD8+CD4-CCR7+CD45RA+ naive T cells. These receptors were taken from a human donor in good health. Some libraries in this study had Jurkat cell RNA spiked in.

Details on this clonotype: Since a much larger clone is just one base distant, this may be a read error. The V call is TRBV5-6, the J call TRBJ2-7; 8 bases align to TRBD2. The germline gives CDR1 SGHDT, CDR2 YYEEEE. CDR3 length equals 16 residues. CDR3: CASSPPIREGSYGQYF. In nucleotides, the CDR3 is TGTGCCAGCAGCCCGCCGATCCGGGAGGGATCCTACGGGCAGTACTTC. Variable domain in full (rest from reference TRBV5-6 and TRBJ2-7): DAGVTQSPTHLIKTRGQQVTLRCSPKSGHDTVSWYQQALGQGPQFIFQYYEEEERQRGNFPDRFSGHQFPNYSSELNVNALLLGDSALYLCASSPPIREGSYGQYFGPGTRLTVT.

This clonotype has ten or more counts. The chain employs TRBV7-9 and TRBJ1-4; D not resolved. The CDR3 extends over 14 amino acids. Germline loops: CDR1 SEHNR, CDR2 FQNEAQ (reference sequence). Trimming cost V 5 bases and J 0 bases, with 7 bases left between them. In DNA, the CDR3 is TGTGCCAGCAGCCCACGGTCAACTAATGAAAAACTGTTTTTT. Amino acid sequence: CASSPRSTNEKLFF.

The rearrangement links TRBV6-1 to TRBJ2-3; no reliable D call. Germline V CDR1 and CDR2: MNHNS, SASEGT. Trimming removed 7 bases at V and 6 bases at J, with 5 bases between. The CDR3 contains 10 residues. The CDR3 DNA sequence: TGTGCCAGCACGAGGGATACGCAGTATTTT. It encodes CASTRDTQYF.

In this sample, this clonotype turned up many times. The chain couples TRBV12-3 or TRBV12-4 to TRBJ2-2, with D possibly being TRBD1 (6 bases). The germline V and J ends were trimmed by 5 bases and 0 bases, with 10 bases remaining between them. The CDR3 consists of 15 residues. The CDR3 nucleotides read TGTGCCAGCAGTCCACAGGGAACGAACACCGGGGAGCTGTTTTTT. It yields the protein CASSPQGTNTGELFF.